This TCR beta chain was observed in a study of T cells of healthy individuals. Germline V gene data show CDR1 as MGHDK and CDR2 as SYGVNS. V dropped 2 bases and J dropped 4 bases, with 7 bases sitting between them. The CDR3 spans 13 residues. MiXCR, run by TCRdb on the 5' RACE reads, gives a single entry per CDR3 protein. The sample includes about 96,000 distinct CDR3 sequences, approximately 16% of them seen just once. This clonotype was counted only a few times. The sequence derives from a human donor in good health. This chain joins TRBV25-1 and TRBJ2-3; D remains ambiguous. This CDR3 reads CASSEVLPDTQYF. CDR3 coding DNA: TGTGCCAGCAGTGAAGTCCTCCCAGATACGCAGTATTTT.